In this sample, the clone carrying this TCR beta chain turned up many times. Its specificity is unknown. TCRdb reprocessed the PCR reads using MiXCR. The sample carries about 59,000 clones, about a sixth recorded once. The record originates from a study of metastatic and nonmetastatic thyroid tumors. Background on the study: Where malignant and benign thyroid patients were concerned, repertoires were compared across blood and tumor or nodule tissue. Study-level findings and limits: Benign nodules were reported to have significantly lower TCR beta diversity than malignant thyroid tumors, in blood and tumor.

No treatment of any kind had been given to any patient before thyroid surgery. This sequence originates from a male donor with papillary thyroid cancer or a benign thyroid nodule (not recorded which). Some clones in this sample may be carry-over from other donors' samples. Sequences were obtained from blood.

The chain's CDR3 is CASSVDRGGRYYGYTF. In DNA form, the CDR3 reads TGTGCCAGCAGCGTAGATCGTGGGGGGAGGTACTATGGCTACACCTTC. The J gene is TRBJ1-2, the V gene TRBV9; the D gene is possibly TRBD1 (5 bases). The CDR3 totals 16 residues. V was shortened by 0 bases and J by 3 bases, with 15 bases between the two germline ends. Germline V lookup: CDR1 SGDLS, CDR2 YYNGEE.